Below, one T cell receptor beta chain is given with its context. Its target is not known. It was at deep level that the assay was run. Clones were read by immunoSEQ multiplex PCR, and TCRdb kept only the in-frame ones, dropping some. The sample holds approximately 1,000,000 clones, 60% to 85% seen once. This sample was taken from a study of shared clonotypes between healthy human individuals. Findings and caveats of the study: Researchers sampled only blood; tissue repertoires likely differ. The study found roughly 5% of naive CD4 clonotypes shared across four donors.

The TCR comes from a man aged 18 to 30 in good health. Some clones in this sample may be carry-over from other donors' samples. Sequenced input: memory CD4+ T cells from PBMCs. Subset described: CD45RA-negative fraction.

The CDR3 DNA reads as TGTGCCAGCAGCGTAATAGCGGGAGATGTTAATGAGCAGTTCTTC. This codes for CASSVIAGDVNEQFF. The chain employs TRBV11-3 and TRBJ2-1; 9 nucleotides line up with TRBD2. CDR3 size: 15 residues. Germline V gives CDR1 SGHNT, CDR2 YENEEA. V shed 5 bases, J shed 7 bases, and the junction held 9 bases outside the gene matches.